This T cell receptor (beta chain) was obtained from a study of shared clonotypes between healthy human individuals. Study donors comprised healthy, HIV-negative adults devoid of recent acute infection or vaccination. Original processing notes: Filtering was not the same, since immunoSEQ gave junction-only sequences without quality scores. The table came from immunoSEQ multiplex PCR; TCRdb's copy has only in-frame clones and leaves some out. For V, J and clone size, that table is used; D and trimming come from the DNA. The sample contains around 500,000 clones, 70% to 80% of which appear only once. The CDR3 is 17 residues long. V was pared by 6 bases and J by 0 bases, with 12 bases of the junction left unmatched. Germline CDR1 reads MDHEN; CDR2 reads SYDVKM.

Sequenced sample: PBMCs. The TCR sequence derives from a woman aged 40 to 50 in good health. Some clones in this sample may be carry-over from other donors' samples. V is TRBV28 and J is TRBJ2-3; 7 bases line up with TRBD2. The CDR3 DNA follows: TGTGCCAGCAGACTTCCCATGAGGGGAGGGAGCACAGATACGCAGTATTTT. Its protein product is CASRLPMRGGSTDTQYF.